The 21 T cell receptor beta chains below were found in one sample sequenced in a study of shared clonotypes between healthy human individuals. TCRdb keeps only in-frame clones here, not all; method: immunoSEQ multiplex PCR. Among more than 2 million clones listed, roughly 94% were seen once. The specimen sequenced was naive CD4+ T cells sorted from blood. Subset here: CD45RA+ positively selected. All receptors come from a man aged 18 to 30 in good health.

The V and J genes are TRBV7-9 and TRBJ1-2, with D hard to call. Germline V gene lookup returns CDR1 SEHNR and CDR2 FQNEAQ (reference sequence). This CDR3 is 17 amino acids long. V shed 3 bases and J shed 1 base, with 18 bases lying between them. The CDR3 region is CASSFEAGDPRNYGYTF. For the CDR3, the DNA is TGTGCCAGCAGCTTTGAGGCCGGAGATCCACGTAACTATGGCTACACCTTC.

The genes are TRBV7-2 and TRBJ2-5, with 8 bases fitting TRBD2. The CDR3 is made up of 16 amino acids. J was trimmed by 5 bases and V by 4 bases; bases with no gene match: 12. Germline V lookup: CDR1 SGHTA, CDR2 FQGNSA. In DNA form, the CDR3 reads TGTGCCAGCAGCTCCTCTGGGATAGCGGGGTGGGAGACCCAGTACTTC. Protein product: CASSSSGIAGWETQYF.

In regard to this clone: Other DNA variants within this sample encode the same CDR3. The chain employs TRBV29-1 and TRBJ1-5; D not resolved. Germline V gives CDR1 SQVTM, CDR2 ANQGSEA. There are 12 residues in the CDR3. Between the trimmed V and J ends, which lost 4 bases and 4 bases, there was a span of 8 bases. CDR3 amino acids: CSVVEGNQPQHF. CDR3 nucleotide sequence: TGCAGCGTTGTCGAGGGAAATCAGCCCCAGCATTTT.

The rearrangement links TRBV4-2 to TRBJ2-2, with D uncertain. This CDR3 has 17 amino acids. The V end lost 0 bases, the J end lost 6 bases, and 17 bases lay between the germline ends. Germline V CDR1 and CDR2: LGHNA, YNFKEQ. The CDR3, as DNA: TGTGCCAGCAGCCAAGATCCCGGCCCGTTGGTCTCCGGGGAGCTGTTTTTT. Amino acids: CASSQDPGPLVSGELFF.

This chain uses TRBV30 with TRBJ1-3; no clear D. This CDR3 has 10 residues. Germline CDR1 GTSNPN, CDR2 SVGIG (reference sequence). V gave up 4 bases and J gave up 4 bases, with 2 bases separating them. The CDR3 sequence is CAWMGNTIYF. In DNA form, the CDR3 reads TGTGCCTGGATGGGAAACACCATATATTTT.

This sequence joins TRBV5-4 and TRBJ1-2; D is undetermined. CDR1 SGHNT and CDR2 YYREEE come from the germline V gene (reference sequence). The CDR3 has 13 amino acids. The germline V and J ends were trimmed by 2 bases and 5 bases, with 10 bases remaining between them. The CDR3 spells CASSFDGWYGYTF. The CDR3 DNA follows: TGTGCCAGCAGCTTCGACGGTTGGTATGGCTACACCTTC.

With respect to this clone: Other DNA sequences in the same sample also yield this CDR3. The chain couples TRBV5-1 to TRBJ1-5; tentative D call: TRBD1 (6 bases). CDR3 size: 13 residues. CDR1 is SGHRS and CDR2 is YFSETQ in the germline V gene. The ends were cut back, 0 bases at V and 5 bases at J, with 6 bases in the middle. The CDR3 sequence: CASSLDRDQPQHF. The CDR3 DNA reads as TGCGCCAGCAGCTTGGACAGGGATCAGCCCCAGCATTTT.

As regards this clone: Other DNA sequences of this sample code for an identical CDR3. The rearrangement joins TRBV27 to TRBJ2-7, with 11 bases lining up with TRBD1. The CDR3 is 15 residues long. V shed 5 bases and J 4 bases; nucleotides not matched to a gene: 7. Germline CDR1 and CDR2: MNHEY and SMNVEV (reference sequence). The CDR3 spells CASSLGQGAPYEQYF. In nucleotides, the CDR3 is TGTGCCAGCAGTCTTGGACAGGGGGCTCCATACGAGCAGTACTTC.

The chain links TRBV5-1 to TRBJ2-7; D is possibly TRBD1 (6 bases). Trimming removed 5 bases from V and 7 bases from J, with 16 bases in between. This CDR3 is 13 amino acids long. Germline V gene sequence: CDR1 SGHRS, CDR2 YFSETQ. The CDR3 protein is CASSYGGTGEQYF. For the CDR3, the DNA is TGCGCCAGCAGTTATGGGGGCACTGGGGAGCAGTACTTC.

The V and J genes are TRBV7-2 and TRBJ2-1; maybe TRBD2 (6 bases). The length of the CDR3 is 16 residues. V shed 4 bases and J shed 10 bases, with 23 bases lying between them. Germline V lookup: CDR1 SGHTA, CDR2 FQGNSA. This chain's CDR3 is CASSSEAGLRHREQFF. The CDR3 DNA reads as TGTGCCAGCAGCTCCGAGGCGGGACTTCGGCATCGCGAGCAGTTCTTC.

V usage is TRBV9 and J usage is TRBJ1-6, with 8 positions matching TRBD1. The CDR3 contains 15 residues. The V and J ends lost 3 bases and 7 bases, in that order; junction bases with no gene match: 6. Germline V CDR1 and CDR2: SGDLS, YYNGEE. The CDR3 loop is CASSADRGSNSPLHF. The CDR3 DNA is TGTGCCAGCAGCGCCGACAGGGGAAGCAATTCACCCCTCCACTTT.

The chain uses TRBV5-4 and TRBJ1-3; D gene unclear. Trimming took off 0 bases at V and 3 bases at J, with 4 bases between the two ends. CDR3 length: 13 amino acids. Germline-derived CDR1 and CDR2 are SGHNT and YYREEE (reference sequence). The CDR3 region has the DNA TGTGCCAGCAGCTTGGGTGGTGGAAACACCATATATTTT. Encoded protein: CASSLGGGNTIYF.

Concerning this clone: Distinct nucleotide sequences in the sample also encode this CDR3. The rearrangement uses TRBV28 and TRBJ2-7, with 7 bases identical to TRBD1. Unmatched junction bases numbered 6, after V lost 5 bases and J lost 2 bases. The germline gives CDR1 MDHEN, CDR2 SYDVKM. The CDR3 runs to 14 residues. In nucleotides, the CDR3 is TGTGCCAGCAGTCCACGGACAGGAACCTACGAGCAGTACTTC. Its protein product is CASSPRTGTYEQYF.

This rearrangement joins TRBV11-3 to TRBJ1-1, with no clear D. Germline-derived CDR1 and CDR2 are SGHNT and YENEEA. CDR3 length: 13 amino acids. Deletions cut 5 bases from V and 1 base from J, with 8 bases between. The CDR3 protein is CASSRNQNTEAFF. The DNA for the CDR3 is TGTGCCAGCAGCCGAAACCAGAACACTGAAGCTTTCTTT.

The chain carries TRBV28 and TRBJ1-2; TRBD1 agrees at 9 bases. V lost 6 bases and J lost 4; bases outside the gene matches: 12. CDR3 length: 16 amino acids. Looked up from germline, CDR1 is MDHEN and CDR2 is SYDVKM. In DNA, the CDR3 is TGTGCCAGCAGAGAACCCGGGACAGGGAAGGTCTATGGCTACACCTTC. It translates to CASREPGTGKVYGYTF.

A word on this clone: The sample contains more than one DNA sequence encoding this CDR3. The chain uses TRBV5-1 and TRBJ2-5; D ambiguous. Trimming removed 0 bases at V and 5 bases at J, with 11 bases between. There are 14 residues in the CDR3. Germline CDR1 reads SGHRS; CDR2 reads YFSETQ. CDR3: CASSLEGLKETQYF. CDR3 coding DNA: TGCGCCAGCAGCTTGGAAGGTCTAAAGGAGACCCAGTACTTC.

The rearrangement links TRBV2 to TRBJ1-4; 9 nucleotides match TRBD1. The J segment lost 8 bases and the V segment lost 6 bases, leaving 7 bases of the junction unmatched. CDR1 and CDR2 from the germline V gene are SNHLY and FYNNEI. This CDR3 has 14 amino acids. Here the CDR3 reads CASSVQGAKEKLFF. CDR3 coding DNA: TGTGCCAGCAGCGTACAGGGGGCAAAGGAAAAACTGTTTTTT.

In this sample, this clone turned up once. Other DNA sequences in the sample encode the same CDR3. The chain is built from TRBV7-2 and TRBJ2-2, with 11 bases aligning to TRBD2. V was pared by 5 bases and J by 4 bases, with 3 bases of the junction left unmatched. This CDR3 has 15 residues. Germline V gene data show CDR1 as SGHTA and CDR2 as FQGNSA. CDR3 in amino acids: CASSLGLAVTGELFF. DNA of the CDR3: TGTGCCAGCAGCCTGGGACTAGCGGTCACCGGGGAGCTGTTTTTT.

The gene calls are TRBV30 and TRBJ2-5; D not certain. The germline V gene encodes CDR1 GTSNPN and CDR2 SVGIG (reference sequence). V was shortened by 0 bases and J by 3 bases, with 8 bases between the two germline ends. This CDR3 has 13 amino acids. CDR3 nucleotides: TGTGCCTGGAGTGTATGGAGCAAAGAGACCCAGTACTTC. Its translation is CAWSVWSKETQYF. The whole variable domain, remainder taken from reference TRBV30 and TRBJ2-5, is SQTIHQWPATLVQPVGSPLSLECTVEGTSNPNLYWYRQAAGRGLQLLFYSVGIGQISSEVPQNLSASRPQDRQFILSSKKLLLSDSGFYLCAWSVWSKETQYFGPGTRLLVL.

The chain is built from TRBV2 and TRBJ1-6; D not resolved. The CDR3 runs to 12 residues. Germline V gene data show CDR1 as SNHLY and CDR2 as FYNNEI. The V end was cut by 4 bases, the J end by 10 bases, with 8 bases between. The CDR3 reads CASSGLASPLHF. CDR3 bases: TGTGCCAGCAGTGGGCTGGCCTCACCCCTCCACTTT.

The rearrangement joins TRBV6-6 to TRBJ1-3, with D unresolved. V was shortened by 6 bases and J by 1 base, with 10 bases between the two germline ends. This CDR3 region has 14 residues. Germline-derived CDR1 and CDR2 are MNHNY and SVGAGI (reference sequence). CDR3 nucleotide sequence: TGTGCCAGCAGCCGCACTGAATCTGGAAACACCATATATTTT. As protein: CASSRTESGNTIYF.